This T cell receptor (beta chain) was sequenced during a study of healthy donors' naive CD4 and CD8 T cells. The CDR3 loop spans 16 amino acids. V was trimmed by 7 bases and J by 2 bases, leaving 21 bases between them. Germline CDR1 and CDR2: MNHEY and SMNVEV (reference sequence). Starting from about 0.55 ug of total RNA, TCR libraries were made with linear amplification. TCRdb itself ran the reads through MiXCR, one entry per CDR3 protein. Of about 200,000 distinct CDR3 sequences listed, about 76% are singletons. J is TRBJ2-7 and V is TRBV27; D is undetermined. This receptor was identified in a pool of human donors in good health; the sample pools cells from several healthy donors. Sequences were obtained from naive CD4+ and CD8+ T cells sorted from blood, pooled from several donors. CDR3 DNA: TGTGCCAGCACCCTACGGGCTGCTACCCTCCCCTACGAGCAGTACTTC. It is translated as CASTLRAATLPYEQYF.